Sequencing of this T cell receptor beta chain was carried out in a study of blood T cell repertoires in COVID-19. In germline, CDR1 is SGHDT, CDR2 YYEEEE. The CDR3 runs 15 residues. J was trimmed by 1 base and V by 4 bases; bases with no gene match: 7. In the authors' methods: Reference gene primer amplification yielded estimated nucleated cell counts. Clones were sequenced by immunoSEQ multiplex PCR, and TCRdb holds only the in-frame ones, with some missing. The DNA was the basis for D and trimming; V, J and clone size are from that table. The sample carries around 60,000 clones, 84% recorded once. Seattle researchers signed up patients amid active infection and tracked them longitudinally.

This chain uses TRBV5-6 with TRBJ1-1; 7 bases line up with TRBD1. The sequenced material came from peripheral blood. The clonotype originates from a man aged 60 to 69 with COVID-19, enrolled during active disease. The CDR3 sequence is CASSPQGLSNTEAFF. The DNA for the CDR3 is TGTGCCAGCAGCCCACAGGGGCTCTCGAACACTGAAGCTTTCTTT.